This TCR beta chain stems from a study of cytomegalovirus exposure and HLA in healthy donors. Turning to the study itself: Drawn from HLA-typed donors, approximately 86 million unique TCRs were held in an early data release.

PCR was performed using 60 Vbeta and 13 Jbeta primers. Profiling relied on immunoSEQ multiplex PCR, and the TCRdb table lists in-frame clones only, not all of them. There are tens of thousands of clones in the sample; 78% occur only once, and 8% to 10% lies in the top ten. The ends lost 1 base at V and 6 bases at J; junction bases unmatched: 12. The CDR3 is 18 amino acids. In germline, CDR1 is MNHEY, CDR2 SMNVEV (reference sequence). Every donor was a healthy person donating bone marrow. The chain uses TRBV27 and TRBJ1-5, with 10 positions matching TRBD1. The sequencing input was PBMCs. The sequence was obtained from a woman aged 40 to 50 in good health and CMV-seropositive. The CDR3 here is CASSLYGTGEISGQPQHF. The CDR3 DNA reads TGTGCCAGCAGTTTATACGGGACAGGGGAAATTTCTGGTCAGCCCCAGCATTTT.